This TCR beta chain was documented in a study of pediatric ulcerative colitis. Turning to the study itself: Most patients had pancolitis, and two had left-sided colitis.

No immunosuppressive drugs were given to ulcerative colitis patients before diagnostic colonoscopy. The table came from immunoSEQ multiplex PCR; TCRdb's copy has only in-frame clones and leaves some out. The table records roughly 14,000 clones, around 89% of them present only once. This CDR3 is built from 14 residues. Trimming removed 4 bases from V and 4 bases from J, with 13 bases in between. CDR1 LNHDA and CDR2 SQIVND come from the germline V gene (reference sequence). Material: blood. The rearrangement uses TRBV19 and TRBJ2-5, with D perhaps being TRBD1 or TRBD2 (6 bases each). The clonotype was recovered from a boy between 10 and 17 years old with moderate ulcerative colitis. CDR3 sequence: CASSKLEGGETQYF. In DNA form, the CDR3 reads TGTGCCAGTAGTAAACTTGAGGGGGGAGAGACCCAGTACTTC.